Listed below are T cell receptor beta chains from one sample, sequenced in a study of shared clonotypes between healthy human individuals. Produced via immunoSEQ multiplex PCR; TCRdb's table is partial and in-frame only. The sample holds more than 550,000 clones, 72% seen once. Sequencing used memory CD4+ T cells sorted from blood. The receptor set was obtained from a woman aged 30 to 39 in good health. CDR3s include the opening cysteine and the closing phenylalanine or tryptophan. D genes are given only for firm matches. Some rows have no size entry. The others give once, few or many, or a class for an expanded clone.

abundance | j_gene | v_gene | d_gene | CDR3aa | CDR3nt
NA | TRBJ2-7 | TRBV27 | NA | CASRSPGRSSYEQYF | TGTGCCAGCAGATCTCCGGGACGAAGCTCCTACGAGCAGTACTTC
NA | TRBJ1-2 | TRBV28 | TRBD1 | CASRPGGTNYGYTF | TGTGCCAGCAGGCCAGGGGGTACTAACTATGGCTACACCTTC
NA | TRBJ2-6 | TRBV11-2 | NA | CASRISGANVLTF | TGTGCCAGCAGAATCTCTGGGGCCAACGTCCTGACTTTC
NA | TRBJ2-2 | TRBV19 | NA | CASSPVQVSGELFF | TGTGCCAGTAGTCCCGTACAGGTTTCCGGGGAGCTGTTTTTT
once | TRBJ2-3 | TRBV29-1 | NA | CSVLFSTDTQYF | TGCAGCGTTCTGTTTAGCACAGATACGCAGTATTTT
NA | TRBJ2-3 | TRBV5-4 | TRBD1 | CASRPETGAVTDTQYF | TGTGCCAGCAGACCTGAGACAGGGGCGGTCACAGATACGCAGTATTTT
NA | TRBJ2-5 | TRBV6-1 | TRBD1 | CASSETYDRGKTQYF | TGTGCCAGCAGTGAAACCTACGACAGGGGAAAGACCCAGTACTTC
NA | TRBJ2-7 | TRBV5-1 | TRBD2 | CASSLGLERDLYEQYF | TGCGCCAGCAGCTTGGGCTTGGAGCGGGATCTCTACGAGCAGTACTTC
NA | TRBJ2-1 | TRBV6-1 | TRBD2 | CASLRSGTTYNEQFF | TGTGCCAGCCTGAGAAGCGGGACTACCTACAATGAGCAGTTCTTC
few | TRBJ2-7 | TRBV28 | NA | CASTSPYEQYF | TGTGCCAGCACTTCCCCCTACGAGCAGTACTTC
NA | TRBJ1-5 | TRBV30 | NA | CAWSVGQGSNQPQHF | TGTGCCTGGAGTGTAGGGCAGGGTAGCAATCAGCCCCAGCATTTT
once | TRBJ1-4 | TRBV6-4 | TRBD1 | CASSEKGQGGEKLFF | TGTGCCAGCAGTGAAAAAGGACAGGGAGGTGAAAAACTGTTTTTT
NA | TRBJ2-2 | TRBV15 | NA | CATRLVRTGELFF | TGTGCCACCAGACTAGTTAGGACCGGGGAGCTGTTTTTT
NA | TRBJ2-1 | TRBV15 | TRBD2 | CATSRDGPAGTYNEQFF | TGTGCCACCAGCAGAGATGGTCCAGCGGGAACCTACAATGAGCAGTTCTTC
NA | TRBJ1-2 | TRBV7-2 | NA | CASSLGLRVGYTF | TGTGCCAGCAGCTTAGGCTTAAGGGTTGGCTACACCTTC
NA | TRBJ2-1 | TRBV7-6 | NA | CASSTRFRDYNEQFF | TGTGCCAGCAGCACCCGTTTTCGGGACTACAATGAGCAGTTCTTC
once | TRBJ2-3 | TRBV11-2 | NA | CASSSRQLTDTQYF | TGTGCCAGCAGCTCGAGACAGTTAACAGATACGCAGTATTTT
once | TRBJ2-1 | TRBV11-3 | TRBD2 | CASSRGGSYNEQFF | TGTGCCAGCAGCCGGGGGGGATCCTACAATGAGCAGTTCTTC
medium-sized | TRBJ2-3 | TRBV25-1 | NA | CASSESIEELLERNTQYF | TGTGCCAGCAGTGAATCTATTGAGGAACTCCTAGAGAGAAATACGCAGTATTTT
few | TRBJ2-5 | TRBV19 | TRBD2 | CASSVAGGQETQYF | TGTGCCAGTAGTGTAGCGGGAGGGCAAGAGACCCAGTACTTC
NA | TRBJ2-1 | TRBV11-2 | NA | CASSPTGPSKRHNEQFF | TGTGCCAGCAGCCCAACCGGGCCTTCGAAACGCCACAATGAGCAGTTCTTC
NA | TRBJ2-7 | TRBV7-9 | NA | CASSLAGSYEQYF | TGTGCCAGCAGCTTAGCCGGATCCTACGAGCAGTACTTC
NA | TRBJ2-7 | TRBV5-8 | NA | CASSLGDPSEQYF | TGTGCCAGCAGCCTGGGGGATCCAAGCGAGCAGTACTTC
NA | TRBJ2-7 | TRBV19 | NA | CASSNLGNNYEQYF | TGTGCCAGTAGTAATTTAGGCAATAACTACGAGCAGTACTTC
many | TRBJ1-5 | TRBV2 | NA | CASSEAPTPNQPQHF | TGTGCCAGCAGTGAAGCGCCGACACCCAATCAGCCCCAGCATTTT
NA | TRBJ2-7 | TRBV28 | TRBD1 | CASSPGTGEYEQYF | TGTGCCAGCAGCCCCGGGACAGGAGAATACGAGCAGTACTTC